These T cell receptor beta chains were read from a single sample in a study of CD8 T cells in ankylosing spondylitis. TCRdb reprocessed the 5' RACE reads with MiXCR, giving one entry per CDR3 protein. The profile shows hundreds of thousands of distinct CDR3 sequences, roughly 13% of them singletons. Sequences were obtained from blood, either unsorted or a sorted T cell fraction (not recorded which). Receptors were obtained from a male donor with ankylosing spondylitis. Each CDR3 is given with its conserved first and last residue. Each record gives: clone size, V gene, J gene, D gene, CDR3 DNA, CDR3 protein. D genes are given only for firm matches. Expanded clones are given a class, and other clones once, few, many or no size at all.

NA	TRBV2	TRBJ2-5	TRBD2	TGTGCCAGCAGGGCACTAGCGGGAGGAGGGGAGACCCAGTACTTC	CASRALAGGGETQYF
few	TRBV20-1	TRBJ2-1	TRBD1	TGCAGTGCTAGACCGACAGGGGGGGGGTACAATGAGCAGTTCTTC	CSARPTGGGYNEQFF
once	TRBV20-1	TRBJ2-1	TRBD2	TGCAGTGCTAGTTTGACTAGCGGCTTTGGTCGGGAGCAGTTCTTC	CSASLTSGFGREQFF
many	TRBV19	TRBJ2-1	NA	TGTGCCAGTAGTATACTTTCCGACAGCTATGAGCAGTTCTTC	CASSILSDSYEQFF
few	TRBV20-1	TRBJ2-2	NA	TGCAGTGCTAACCTGAACACCGGGGAGCTGTTTTTT	CSANLNTGELFF
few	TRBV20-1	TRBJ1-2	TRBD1	TGCAGTGCTCTCCCACCGGGACAGGCATACTATGGCTACACCTTC	CSALPPGQAYYGYTF
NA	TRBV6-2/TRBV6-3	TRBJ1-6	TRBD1	TGTGCCAGCAGCGACAGACAGGGGCGGGATTCACCCCTCCACTTT	CASSDRQGRDSPLHF
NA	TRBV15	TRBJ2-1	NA	TGTGCCACCAGCAGAGGGTATGAGCAGTTCTTC	CATSRGYEQFF
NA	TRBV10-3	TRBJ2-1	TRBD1	TGTGCCATCAGTGACCGGGACAGCAATGAGCAGTTCTTC	CAISDRDSNEQFF
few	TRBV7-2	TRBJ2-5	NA	TGTGCCAGCAGCTTATTGGGGGACCAAGAGACCCAGTACTTC	CASSLLGDQETQYF
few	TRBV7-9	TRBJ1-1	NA	TGTGCCAGCAGCCGACCCGGAAACACTGAAGCTTTCTTT	CASSRPGNTEAFF
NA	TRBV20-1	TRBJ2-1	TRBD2	TGCAGTGCTAGAGAGGGGACTAGCGGGGATGGTAGTGAGCAGTTCTTC	CSAREGTSGDGSEQFF
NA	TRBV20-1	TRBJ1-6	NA	TGCAGTGCCACAACGGCAGGGAATTCACCCCTCCACTTT	CSATTAGNSPLHF
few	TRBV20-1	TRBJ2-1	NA	TGCAGTGCCCCTCCCGGGAGCTCCTACAATGAGCAGTTCTTC	CSAPPGSSYNEQFF
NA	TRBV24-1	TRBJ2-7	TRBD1	TGTGCCACCAGTGATTTGCCAGGGACAGCTATCGACGAGCAGTACTTC	CATSDLPGTAIDEQYF
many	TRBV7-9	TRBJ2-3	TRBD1	TGTGCCAGCAGCTTCGGACAGGGGGGAACAGATACGCAGTATTTT	CASSFGQGGTDTQYF
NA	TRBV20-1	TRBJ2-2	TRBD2	TGCAGTGCTAGCCAGGGACTAGCGGGAGGGCCGAACACCGGGGAGCTGTTTTTT	CSASQGLAGGPNTGELFF
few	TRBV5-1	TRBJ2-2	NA	TGCGCCAGCAGCTTGGTTGGACGCGGCCTGGCCGGGGAGCTGTTTTTT	CASSLVGRGLAGELFF
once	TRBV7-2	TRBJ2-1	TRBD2	TGTGCCAGCAGCTTCCCTAGCGGGAGGGCCGCTGAGCAGTTCTTC	CASSFPSGRAAEQFF
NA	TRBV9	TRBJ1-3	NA	TGTGCCAGCAGCGTAGTCCTGGGAAACACCATATATTTT	CASSVVLGNTIYF
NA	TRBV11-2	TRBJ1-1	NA	TGTGCCAGCAGCGCCATGGGGCAAGGAGCTTTCTTT	CASSAMGQGAFF
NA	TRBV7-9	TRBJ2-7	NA	TGTGCCAGCAGCTTAGCTCTGGGACATGGCTCCTACGAGCAGTACTTC	CASSLALGHGSYEQYF
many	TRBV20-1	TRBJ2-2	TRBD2	TGCAGTGCTAGAGATCAGCGAGCGGGAGGGAATGGGGAGCTGTTTTTT	CSARDQRAGGNGELFF
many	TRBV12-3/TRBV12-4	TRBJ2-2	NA	TGTGCCAGCAGTCTCCTCTTGGTGGACAGACTCCGGGAGCTGTTTTTT	CASSLLLVDRLRELFF
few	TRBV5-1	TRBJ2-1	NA	TGCGCCAGCAGCTTGGCTCTAGCAAATGAGCAGTTCTTC	CASSLALANEQFF
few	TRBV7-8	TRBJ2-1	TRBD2	TGTGCCAGCAGCATAAGCCGAGCGGGAGGGAAGTTCTTC	CASSISRAGGKFF
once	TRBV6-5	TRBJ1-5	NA	TGTGCCAGCAGTTACCGTGCCTCGGGGAGCAATCAGCCCCAGCATTTT	CASSYRASGSNQPQHF
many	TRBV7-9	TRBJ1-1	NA	TGCGCCAGCAGCTTGGTGGCAAACACTGAAGCTTTCTTT	CASSLVANTEAFF
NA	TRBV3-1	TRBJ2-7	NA	TGTGCCAGCAGCCAAGAACGTTTCTCCTACGAGCAGTACTTC	CASSQERFSYEQYF
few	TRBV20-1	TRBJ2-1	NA	TGCAGTGCTAGAGATTGGGCTAGCGAGGACCACTACAATGAGCAGTTCTTC	CSARDWASEDHYNEQFF
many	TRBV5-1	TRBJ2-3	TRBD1	TGCGCCAGCAGACAGGGACAGGGCATTAGCACAGATACGCAGTATTTT	CASRQGQGISTDTQYF
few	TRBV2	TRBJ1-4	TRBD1	TGTGCCAGCAGTGGCAGGGGGAAAGACGAAAAACTGTTTTTT	CASSGRGKDEKLFF
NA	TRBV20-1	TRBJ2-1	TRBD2	TGCAGTGCTAGAGTACTAGCGGGAGGGCCTGTGAATGAGCAGTTCTTC	CSARVLAGGPVNEQFF
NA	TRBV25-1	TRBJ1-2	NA	TGTGCCAGCAGTGAATATAGTGGGGGCCGCGGCTACACCTTC	CASSEYSGGRGYTF
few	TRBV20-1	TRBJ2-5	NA	TGCAGTGCTAGACCCCTTCTCGGCCAGCGTCAAGAGACCCAGTACTTC	CSARPLLGQRQETQYF
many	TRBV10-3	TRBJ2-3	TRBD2	TGTGCCATCACTACTAGCGGGAGGGGCACAGATACGCAGTATTTT	CAITTSGRGTDTQYF
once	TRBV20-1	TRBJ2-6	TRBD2	TGCAGTGCTAGTCGTAGCGGGAGCTCTGGGGCCAACGTCCTGACTTTC	CSASRSGSSGANVLTF
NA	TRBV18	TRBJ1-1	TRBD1	TGTGCCAGCTCACTAGGACAGGGTATGAACACTGAAGCTTTCTTT	CASSLGQGMNTEAFF
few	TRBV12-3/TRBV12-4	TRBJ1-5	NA	TGTGCCAGCAGCAATGTCCGGGGGACGGGACAGCCCCAGCATTTT	CASSNVRGTGQPQHF
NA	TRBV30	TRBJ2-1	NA	TGTGCCTGGAGCAGGGGCTCCTACAATGAGCAGTTCTTC	CAWSRGSYNEQFF
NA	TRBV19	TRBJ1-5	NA	TGTGCCAGTAGTATAGACCAGGTTATGATTCAGCCCCAGCATTTT	CASSIDQVMIQPQHF
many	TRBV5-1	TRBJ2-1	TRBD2	TGCGCCAGCAGCTTGGCTAGCGGCTACAATGAGCAGTTCTTC	CASSLASGYNEQFF
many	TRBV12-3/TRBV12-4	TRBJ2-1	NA	TGTGCCAGCAGTTTGTTCGCGGAGTACAATGAGCAGTTCTTC	CASSLFAEYNEQFF
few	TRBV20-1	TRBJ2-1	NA	TGCAGTCAGCCCAAACTGAACAATGAGCAGTTCTTC	CSQPKLNNEQFF
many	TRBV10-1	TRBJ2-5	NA	TGCGCCAGCAGTGAGTCGGGCAGGGAACAAGAGACCCAGTACTTC	CASSESGREQETQYF
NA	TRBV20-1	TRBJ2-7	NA	TGCAGTGCTAGAGATTTTCCCCAGCCGCAGCGGAGGGCCTACGAGCAGTACTTC	CSARDFPQPQRRAYEQYF
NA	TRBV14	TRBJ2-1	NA	TGTGCCAGCAGCCTCGGGGGTTTTAGCTCCTACAATGAGCAGTTCTTC	CASSLGGFSSYNEQFF
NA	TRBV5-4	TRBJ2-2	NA	TGTGCCAGCAACGTAGGATCGGGAGTAGGTACCGGGGAGCTGTTTTTT	CASNVGSGVGTGELFF
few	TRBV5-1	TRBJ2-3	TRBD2	TGCGCCAGCAGCTTGGGACTAGCGGGAGGGCGGTCCACAGATACGCAGTATTTT	CASSLGLAGGRSTDTQYF
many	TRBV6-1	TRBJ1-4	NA	TGTGCCAGCAGACTCACAGCAACTAATGAAAAACTGTTTTTT	CASRLTATNEKLFF
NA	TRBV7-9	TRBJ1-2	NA	TGTGCCAGCAGCTTAGTATGGGGGACCTCGGATGGCTACACCTTC	CASSLVWGTSDGYTF
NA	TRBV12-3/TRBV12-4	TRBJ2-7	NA	TGTGCCAGCGGCCTTAACTACGAGCAGTACTTC	CASGLNYEQYF
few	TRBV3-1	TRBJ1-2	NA	TGTGCCAGCAGCCAAGGGGCCGTCCTCTGGACCTTC	CASSQGAVLWTF
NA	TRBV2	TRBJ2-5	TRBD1	TGTGCCAGCAACCCGTCCAGGGGGCGCGAGACCCAGTACTTC	CASNPSRGRETQYF
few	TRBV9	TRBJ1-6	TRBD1	TGTGCCAGCAGCGTAGGCCAGGGGGATTCACCCCTCCACTTT	CASSVGQGDSPLHF
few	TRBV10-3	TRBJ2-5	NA	TGTGCCATCAGTGTCTCACACGGGCAGGGGGAGACCCAGTACTTC	CAISVSHGQGETQYF
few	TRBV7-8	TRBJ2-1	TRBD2	TGTGCCAGCAGCCGACAGAGGGGACTAGCGGGAGGAGGTAATGAGCAGTTCTTC	CASSRQRGLAGGGNEQFF